The 7 T cell receptor beta chains in this list originate from one sample, sequenced in a study of T-cell memory formation after mild COVID-19. One entry per CDR3 protein, called by TCRdb with MiXCR from the 5' RACE reads. The table has about 470,000 distinct CDR3 sequences, approximately 18% seen once. The sample taken for sequencing was PBMCs or a T cell subset sorted from them (not recorded which). Every receptor here comes from an adult woman who had mild COVID-19 (a few samples of this study predate the infection). Cell type and time point are not known.

This clonotype was recorded many times. The chain combines TRBV5-6 with TRBJ2-7; D possibly uses TRBD1 or TRBD2 (5 bases each). V lost 0 bases to trimming and J lost 2 bases, with 12 bases between them. In germline, CDR1 is SGHDT, CDR2 YYEEEE. The CDR3 is 15 residues long. CDR3 loop: CASSLVGPGPYEQYF. CDR3 coding DNA: TGTGCCAGCAGCTTGGTGGGACCGGGACCCTACGAGCAGTACTTC.

The J gene is TRBJ2-5, the V gene TRBV18, with D unclear. CDR1 and CDR2 from the germline V gene are KGHSH and LQKENI. The V and J ends lost 3 bases and 5 bases respectively, with 10 bases between them. The CDR3 runs 13 residues. The CDR3 DNA is TGTGCCAGCTCACCCCTTTCCCGGGAGACCCAGTACTTC. This encodes CASSPLSRETQYF.

The chain carries TRBV20-1 and TRBJ2-3; TRBD2 might be the D (6 bases). The CDR3 is 14 amino acids. Trimming left V 3 bases short and J 2 bases short, with 12 bases between. Germline CDR1 reads DFQATT; CDR2 reads SNEGSKA (reference sequence). The CDR3 loop is CSASRRGNTDTQYF. The CDR3 DNA follows: TGCAGTGCTAGCCGCCGGGGGAACACAGATACGCAGTATTTT.

This clonotype was found a few times. The chain has TRBV27 and TRBJ1-5; tentative D call: TRBD1 (6 bases). CDR3 length equals 15 residues. Germline V gene sequence: CDR1 MNHEY, CDR2 SMNVEV (reference sequence). V lost 5 bases to trimming and J lost 5 bases, with 16 bases between them. CDR3 DNA sequence: TGTGCCAGCAGTCGGTCCTGGGGGCTTTATCAGCCCCAGCATTTT. Translating gives CASSRSWGLYQPQHF.

This clonotype was observed a handful of times. J is TRBJ2-7 and V is TRBV7-8; D is unresolved. The CDR3 is made up of 16 amino acids. CDR1 is SGHVS and CDR2 is FQNEAQ in the germline V gene. V was trimmed by 1 base and J by 7 bases, leaving 20 bases between them. CDR3 residues: CASSLGARPSLKEQYF. The CDR3 region has the DNA TGTGCCAGCAGCTTAGGGGCCAGACCTTCTCTGAAGGAGCAGTACTTC.

There are many counts of this clonotype. The rearrangement joins TRBV6-2 or TRBV6-3 to TRBJ2-2; D is unresolved. The V end lost 3 bases, the J end lost 3 bases, and 5 bases lay between the germline ends. This CDR3 spans 13 amino acids. Germline V gene data show CDR1 as MNHEY and CDR2 as SVGEGT. DNA for the CDR3: TGTGCCAGCAGTTATGATGACACCGGGGAGCTGTTTTTT. Amino acids: CASSYDDTGELFF.

The chain has TRBV9 and TRBJ2-7, with a tentative D call TRBD1 (6 bases). The CDR3 spans 18 residues. Looked up from germline, CDR1 is SGDLS and CDR2 is YYNGEE. The germline V and J ends were trimmed by 4 bases and 1 base, with 24 bases remaining between them. CDR3 residues: CASSHDREGRGSSYEQYF. The DNA of the CDR3 is TGTGCCAGCAGCCACGACAGAGAGGGCAGGGGAAGTTCCTACGAGCAGTACTTC.